There are a few counts of the clone carrying this T cell receptor (beta chain). Via MiXCR, TCRdb re-called the RT-PCR reads, giving one row per CDR3 protein. The table records some 90,000 distinct CDR3 sequences, roughly 43% of them present only once. This record comes from a study of patients and donors after allogeneic stem cell transplantation. CDR3 length: 13 amino acids. V lost 7 bases to trimming and J lost 0 bases, with 9 bases between them. The rearrangement uses TRBV12-3 or TRBV12-4 and TRBJ1-1; tentatively, D is TRBD1 (5 bases). The sequenced material came from blood, either unsorted or a sorted T cell fraction (not recorded which). This TCR came from a human donor who was either an allogeneic HSCT recipient or a stem cell or donor lymphocyte infusion donor (not recorded which). It is not recorded whose cells these are; they may come from a transplant donor. CDR3 loop: CASTRVLNTEAFF. In DNA form, the CDR3 reads TGTGCCAGCACCAGGGTTCTGAACACTGAAGCTTTCTTT.